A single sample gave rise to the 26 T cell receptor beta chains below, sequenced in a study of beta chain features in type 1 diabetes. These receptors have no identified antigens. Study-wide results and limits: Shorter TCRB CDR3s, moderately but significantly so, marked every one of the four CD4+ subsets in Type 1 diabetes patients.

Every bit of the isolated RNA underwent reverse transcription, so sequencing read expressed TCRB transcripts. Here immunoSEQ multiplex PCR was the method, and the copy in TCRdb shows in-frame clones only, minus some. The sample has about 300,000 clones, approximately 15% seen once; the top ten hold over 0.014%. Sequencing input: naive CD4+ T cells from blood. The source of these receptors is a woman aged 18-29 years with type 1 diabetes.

The CDR3 reads CAWIGGRNGNQPQHF. The CDR3 coding sequence is TGTGCCTGGATCGGGGGGCGCAATGGCAATCAGCCCCAGCATTTT. This sequence joins TRBV30 and TRBJ1-5; perhaps TRBD1 as D (6 bases). This CDR3 has 15 residues. V lost 4 bases and J lost 2, with 15 bases in between. CDR1 and CDR2 from the germline V gene are GTSNPN and SVGIG (reference sequence).

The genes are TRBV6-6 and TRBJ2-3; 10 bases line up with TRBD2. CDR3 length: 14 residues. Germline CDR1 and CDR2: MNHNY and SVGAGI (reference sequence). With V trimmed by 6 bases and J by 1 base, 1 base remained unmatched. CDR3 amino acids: CASSGLAGTDTQYF. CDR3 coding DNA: TGTGCCAGCAGCGGACTAGCGGGCACAGATACGCAGTATTTT.

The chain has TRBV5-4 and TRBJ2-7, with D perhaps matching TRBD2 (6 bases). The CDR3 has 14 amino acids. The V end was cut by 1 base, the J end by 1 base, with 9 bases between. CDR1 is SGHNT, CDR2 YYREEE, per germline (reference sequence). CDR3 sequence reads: CASSLNRGSYEQYV. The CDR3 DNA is TGTGCCAGCAGCTTGAACCGGGGGTCCTACGAGCAGTACGTC.

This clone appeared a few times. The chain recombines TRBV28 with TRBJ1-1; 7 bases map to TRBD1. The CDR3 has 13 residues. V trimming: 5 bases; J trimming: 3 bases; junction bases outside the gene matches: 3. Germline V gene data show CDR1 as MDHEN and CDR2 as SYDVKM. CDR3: CASSPGQDTEAFF. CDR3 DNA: TGTGCCAGCAGTCCCGGACAGGACACTGAAGCTTTCTTT.

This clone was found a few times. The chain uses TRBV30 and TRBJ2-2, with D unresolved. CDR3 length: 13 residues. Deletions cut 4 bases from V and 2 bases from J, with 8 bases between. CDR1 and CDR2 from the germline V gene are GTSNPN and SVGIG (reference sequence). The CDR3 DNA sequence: TGTGCCTGGACAAGTACTAACACCGGGGAGCTGTTTTTT. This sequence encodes CAWTSTNTGELFF.

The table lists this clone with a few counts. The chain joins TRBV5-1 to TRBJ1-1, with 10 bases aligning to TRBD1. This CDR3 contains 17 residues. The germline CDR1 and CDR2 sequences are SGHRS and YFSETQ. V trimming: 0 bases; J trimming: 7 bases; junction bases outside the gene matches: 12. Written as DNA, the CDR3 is TGCGCCAGCAGCTTGGTTGGGACAGGGGTCAATAGTGGTGAAGCTTTCTTT. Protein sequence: CASSLVGTGVNSGEAFF.

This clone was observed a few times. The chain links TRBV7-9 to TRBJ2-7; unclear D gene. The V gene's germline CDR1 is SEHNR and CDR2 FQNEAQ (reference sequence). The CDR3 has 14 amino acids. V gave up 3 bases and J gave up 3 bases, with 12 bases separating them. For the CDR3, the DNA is TGTGCCAGCAGCTTCGCCAGGCCCCTCTACGAGCAGTACTTC. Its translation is CASSFARPLYEQYF.

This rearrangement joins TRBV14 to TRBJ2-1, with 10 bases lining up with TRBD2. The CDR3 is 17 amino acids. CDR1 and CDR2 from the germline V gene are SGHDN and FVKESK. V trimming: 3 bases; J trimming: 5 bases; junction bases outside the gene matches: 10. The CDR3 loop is CASSHKKTSGQDNEQFF. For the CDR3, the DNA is TGTGCCAGCAGCCACAAAAAGACTAGCGGGCAAGACAATGAGCAGTTCTTC.

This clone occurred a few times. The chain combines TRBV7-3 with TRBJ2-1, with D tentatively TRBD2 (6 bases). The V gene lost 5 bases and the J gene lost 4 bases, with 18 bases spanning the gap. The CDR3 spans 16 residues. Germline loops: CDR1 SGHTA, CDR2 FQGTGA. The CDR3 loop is CASSASSAYSYNEQFF. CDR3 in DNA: TGTGCCAGCAGCGCCTCTAGCGCCTATTCTTACAATGAGCAGTTCTTC.

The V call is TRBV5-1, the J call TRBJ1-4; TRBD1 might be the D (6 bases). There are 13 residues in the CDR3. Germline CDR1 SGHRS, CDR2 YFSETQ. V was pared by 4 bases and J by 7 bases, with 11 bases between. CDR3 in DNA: TGCGCCAGCAGCCTCGGGGACATTGAAAAACTGTTTTTT. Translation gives CASSLGDIEKLFF.

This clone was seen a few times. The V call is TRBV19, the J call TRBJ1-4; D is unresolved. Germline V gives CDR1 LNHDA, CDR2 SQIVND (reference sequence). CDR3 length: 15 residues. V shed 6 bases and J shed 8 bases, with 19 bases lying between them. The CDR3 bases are TGTGCCAGTAGCCCATTGAGAGTCGAGAGGGAAAAACTGTTTTTT. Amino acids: CASSPLRVEREKLFF.

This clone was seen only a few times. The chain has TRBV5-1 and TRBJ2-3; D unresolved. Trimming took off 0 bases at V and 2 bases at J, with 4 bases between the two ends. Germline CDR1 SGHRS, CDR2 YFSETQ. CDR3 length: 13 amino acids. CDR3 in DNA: TGCGCCAGCAGCTTGGGACACACAGATACGCAGTATTTT. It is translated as CASSLGHTDTQYF.

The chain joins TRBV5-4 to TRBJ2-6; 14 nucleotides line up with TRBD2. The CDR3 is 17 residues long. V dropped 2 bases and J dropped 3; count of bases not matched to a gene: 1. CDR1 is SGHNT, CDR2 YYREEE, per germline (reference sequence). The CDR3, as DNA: TGTGCCAGCAGCTTCGGACTAGCGGGAGGTGGGGCCAACGTCCTGACTTTC. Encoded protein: CASSFGLAGGGANVLTF.

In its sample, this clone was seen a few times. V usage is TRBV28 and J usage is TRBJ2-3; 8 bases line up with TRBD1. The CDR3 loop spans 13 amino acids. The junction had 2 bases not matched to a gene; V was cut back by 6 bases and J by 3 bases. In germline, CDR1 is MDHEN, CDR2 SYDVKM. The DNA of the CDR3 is TGTGCCAGCAGGAGACAGGGGACAGATACGCAGTATTTT. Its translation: CASRRQGTDTQYF.

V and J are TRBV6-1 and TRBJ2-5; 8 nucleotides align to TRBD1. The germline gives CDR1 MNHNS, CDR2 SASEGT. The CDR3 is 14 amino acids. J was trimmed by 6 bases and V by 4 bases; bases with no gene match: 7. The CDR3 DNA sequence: TGTGCCAGCAGTGCGGACAGGGTCGTCAAGACCCAGTACTTC. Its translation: CASSADRVVKTQYF.

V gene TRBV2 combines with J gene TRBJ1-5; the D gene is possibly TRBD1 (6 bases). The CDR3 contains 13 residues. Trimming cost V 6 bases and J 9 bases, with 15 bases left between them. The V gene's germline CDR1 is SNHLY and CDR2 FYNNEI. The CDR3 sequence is CASRETGPSPQHF. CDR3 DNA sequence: TGTGCCAGCAGGGAGACAGGCCCTTCGCCCCAGCATTTT. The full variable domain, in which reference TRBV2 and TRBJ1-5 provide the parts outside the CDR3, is EPEVTQTPSHQVTQMGQEVILRCVPISNHLYFYWYRQILGQKVEFLVSFYNNEISEKSEIFDDQFSVERPDGSNFTLKIRSTKLEDSAMYFCASRETGPSPQHFGDGTRLSIL.

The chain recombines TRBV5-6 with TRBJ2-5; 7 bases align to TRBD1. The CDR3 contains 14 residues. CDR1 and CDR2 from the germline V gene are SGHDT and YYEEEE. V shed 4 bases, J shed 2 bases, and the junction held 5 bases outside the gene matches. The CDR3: CASSQGQEQETQYF. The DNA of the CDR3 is TGTGCCAGCAGCCAAGGACAGGAGCAAGAGACCCAGTACTTC.

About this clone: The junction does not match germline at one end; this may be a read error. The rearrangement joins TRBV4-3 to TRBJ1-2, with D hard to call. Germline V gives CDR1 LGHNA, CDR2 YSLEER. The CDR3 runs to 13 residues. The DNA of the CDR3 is TGCGCCAGCAGCCAAGAGACGTGGTTGGAGGAGGCCTTC. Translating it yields CASSQETWLEEAF.

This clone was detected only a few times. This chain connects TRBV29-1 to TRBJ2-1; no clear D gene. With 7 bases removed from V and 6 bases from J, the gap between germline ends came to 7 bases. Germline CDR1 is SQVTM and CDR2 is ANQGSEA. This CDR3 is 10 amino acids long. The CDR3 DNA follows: TGCAGCGCTATTGGCAATGAGCAGTTCTTC. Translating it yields CSAIGNEQFF.

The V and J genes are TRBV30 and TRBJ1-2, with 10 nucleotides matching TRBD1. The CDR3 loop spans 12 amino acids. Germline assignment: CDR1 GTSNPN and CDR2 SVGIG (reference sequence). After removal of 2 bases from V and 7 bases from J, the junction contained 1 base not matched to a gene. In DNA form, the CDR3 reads TGTGCCTGGAGTTGGGACAGGGGTGGCTACACCTTC. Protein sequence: CAWSWDRGGYTF.

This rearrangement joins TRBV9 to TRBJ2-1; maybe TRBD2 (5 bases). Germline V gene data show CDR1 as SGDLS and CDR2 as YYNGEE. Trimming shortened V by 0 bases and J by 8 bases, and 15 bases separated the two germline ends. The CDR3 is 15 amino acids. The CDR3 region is CASSVGLAAVDEQFF. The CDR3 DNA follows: TGTGCCAGCAGCGTAGGGCTAGCTGCTGTCGATGAGCAGTTCTTC.

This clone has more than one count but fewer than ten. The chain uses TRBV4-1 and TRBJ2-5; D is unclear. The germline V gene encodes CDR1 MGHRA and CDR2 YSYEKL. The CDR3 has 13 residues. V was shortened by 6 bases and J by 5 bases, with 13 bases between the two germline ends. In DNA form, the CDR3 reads TGCGCCAGCAGTCCTGGGCTGTTGGAGACCCAGTACTTC. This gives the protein CASSPGLLETQYF.

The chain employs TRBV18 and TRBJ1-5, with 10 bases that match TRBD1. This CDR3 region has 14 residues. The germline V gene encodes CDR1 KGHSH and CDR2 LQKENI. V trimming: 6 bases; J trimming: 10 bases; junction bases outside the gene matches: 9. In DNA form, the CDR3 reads TGTGCCAGCTCGCCTGGGACAGGGGCAGGACCCCAGCATTTT. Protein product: CASSPGTGAGPQHF. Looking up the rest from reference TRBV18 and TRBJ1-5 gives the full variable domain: NAGVMQNPRHLVRRRGQEARLRCSPMKGHSHVYWYRQLPEEGLKFMVYLQKENIIDESGMPKERFSAEFPKEGPSILRIQQVVRGDSAAYFCASSPGTGAGPQHFGDGTRLSIL.

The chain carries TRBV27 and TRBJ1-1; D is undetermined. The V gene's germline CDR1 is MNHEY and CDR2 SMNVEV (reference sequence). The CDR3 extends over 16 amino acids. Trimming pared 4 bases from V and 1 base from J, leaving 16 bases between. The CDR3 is CASSSTLPGKNTEAFF. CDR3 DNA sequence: TGTGCCAGCAGTTCCACACTCCCGGGGAAGAACACTGAAGCTTTCTTT.

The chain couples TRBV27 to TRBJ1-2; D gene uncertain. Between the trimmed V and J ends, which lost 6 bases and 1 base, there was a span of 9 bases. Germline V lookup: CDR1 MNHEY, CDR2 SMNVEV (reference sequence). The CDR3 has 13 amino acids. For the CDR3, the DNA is TGTGCCAGCAGCCGCGGGGTTAACTATGGCTACACCTTC. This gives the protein CASSRGVNYGYTF.

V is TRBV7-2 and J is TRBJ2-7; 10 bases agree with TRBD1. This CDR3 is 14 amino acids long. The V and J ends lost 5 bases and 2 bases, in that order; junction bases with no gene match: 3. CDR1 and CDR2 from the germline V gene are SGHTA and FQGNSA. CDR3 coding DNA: TGTGCCAGCAGCATTGGACAGGGGGCCTACGAGCAGTACGTC. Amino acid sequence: CASSIGQGAYEQYV.